Each of the 10 T cell receptor beta chains below was sequenced from the same sample in a study of regulatory T cells in long-lasting Graves disease. CDR3 regions were amplified by Arm-PCR using iRepertoire HTBI primers to build TCR beta libraries. TCRdb itself ran the multiplex PCR reads through MiXCR, one entry per CDR3 protein. The table records 450,000 or so distinct CDR3 sequences, 22% of them present only once. Time point denoted: persistent/refractory GD, antithyroid drugs over 5 years with positive TRAb. From RNA extracted from PBMCs, the TCR library was made. Material: peripheral blood mononuclear cells (PBMCs), obtained when the disease was refractory, from a patient treated with antithyroid drugs. All receptors come from a female donor with Graves disease.

There are a few counts of this clonotype. The rearrangement links TRBV6-1 to TRBJ1-4; maybe TRBD1 (5 bases). Germline V gene data show CDR1 as MNHNS and CDR2 as SASEGT. V was cut by 8 bases and J by 7 bases, with 14 bases left in between. The length of the CDR3 is 13 residues. The CDR3 sequence is CASSAGWGEKLFF. Written as DNA, the CDR3 is TGTGCCAGCTCAGCAGGGTGGGGTGAAAAACTGTTTTTT.

The chain recombines TRBV2 with TRBJ2-3; D possibly corresponds to TRBD2 (5 bases). Germline values: CDR1 SNHLY, CDR2 FYNNEI. V was trimmed by 5 bases and J by 4 bases, leaving 10 bases between them. The CDR3 is made up of 13 amino acids. The CDR3 DNA is TGTGCCAGCAGTCTAGCCCAGCCAGATACGCAGTATTTT. Its translation is CASSLAQPDTQYF.

This clonotype was detected only a few times. The chain employs TRBV20-1 and TRBJ1-6, with D possibly being TRBD1 (5 bases). V was shortened by 6 bases and J by 8 bases, with 20 bases between the two germline ends. CDR1 and CDR2 from the germline V gene are DFQATT and SNEGSKA (reference sequence). The CDR3 runs to 15 residues. The DNA of the CDR3 is TGCAGTGCCCCTGAAAGGGGAGCCTCTTATTCACCCCTCCACTTT. As protein: CSAPERGASYSPLHF.

This clonotype was seen more than once but under ten times. V gene TRBV19 combines with J gene TRBJ2-5, with unresolved D. CDR1 is LNHDA, CDR2 SQIVND, per germline (reference sequence). CDR3 size: 14 residues. V was clipped by 3 bases and J by 5 bases, with 13 bases between them. The CDR3 coding sequence is TGTGCCAGTAGTATCCGGGCAGAATGGGAGACCCAGTACTTC. This gives the protein CASSIRAEWETQYF.

Turning to this clonotype: A read error likely explains this, since a far larger clone differs by one base. The chain carries TRBV6-9 and TRBJ1-1; D is unclear. V was cut by 3 bases and J by 1 base, with 9 bases left in between. This CDR3 has 14 residues. The germline V gene has CDR1 MNHGY and CDR2 SVAAGI. The CDR3 spells CASSYATGNTEAFF. The CDR3 bases are TGTGCCAGCAGTTACGCCACGGGGAACACTGAAGCTTTCTTT.

This clonotype has a handful of counts. CDR3 nucleotides: TGTGCCAGCAAATGGGACAGGGGGCCTTCACCCCTCCACTTT. It specifies CASKWDRGPSPLHF. This chain joins TRBV19 and TRBJ1-6; 12 bases map to TRBD1. The CDR3 consists of 14 residues. CDR1 is LNHDA, CDR2 SQIVND, per germline (reference sequence). Trimming took 9 bases from V and 9 from J; bases not matched to a gene: 6.

This clonotype was picked up many times. The chain employs TRBV2 and TRBJ2-7; maybe TRBD1 (6 bases). The germline gives CDR1 SNHLY, CDR2 FYNNEI. V was cut by 6 bases and J by 0 bases, with 12 bases left in between. This CDR3 comprises 14 residues. The CDR3 protein is CASRRTESSYEQYF. The CDR3 nucleotides read TGTGCCAGCAGAAGGACAGAGAGCTCCTACGAGCAGTACTTC. The variable domain in full, with the rest retrieved from reference TRBV2 and TRBJ2-7, is EPEVTQTPSHQVTQMGQEVILRCVPISNHLYFYWYRQILGQKVEFLVSFYNNEISEKSEIFDDQFSVERPDGSNFTLKIRSTKLEDSAMYFCASRRTESSYEQYFGPGTRLTVT.

This clonotype was seen many times. This chain uses TRBV12-3 or TRBV12-4 with TRBJ1-1; tentatively, D is TRBD1 (6 bases). V was clipped by 6 bases and J by 5 bases, with 22 bases between them. This CDR3 region has 16 residues. The CDR3 nucleotides are TGTGCCAGCAGCCCGGGGGTGTGGGGGGCACGGACTGAAGCTTTCTTT. Translating it yields CASSPGVWGARTEAFF.

This clonotype was detected a few times. Just one base apart from a much larger clone, this may be a read error. V usage is TRBV29-1 and J usage is TRBJ1-1; 10 bases are a match to TRBD1. Germline CDR1 reads SQVTM; CDR2 reads ANQGSEA. This CDR3 contains 13 residues. The junction had 5 bases not matched to a gene; V was cut back by 6 bases and J by 4 bases. As DNA, the CDR3 is TGCAGCGTGAGGACAGGGGGAAGCACTGAAGCTTTCTTT. Encoded protein: CSVRTGGSTEAFF.

This clonotype was observed at least ten times. In DNA form, the CDR3 reads TGTGCCAGCAGTGAAGGGTGGGGAGGTCAGCCCCAGCATTTT. Its protein is CASSEGWGGQPQHF. This chain links TRBV2 with TRBJ1-5, with D hard to call. The V end was cut by 1 base, the J end by 6 bases, with 10 bases between. From germline, CDR1 is SNHLY and CDR2 FYNNEI. This CDR3 is built from 14 residues. Looking up the rest from reference TRBV2 and TRBJ1-5 gives the full variable domain: EPEVTQTPSHQVTQMGQEVILRCVPISNHLYFYWYRQILGQKVEFLVSFYNNEISEKSEIFDDQFSVERPDGSNFTLKIRSTKLEDSAMYFCASSEGWGGQPQHFGDGTRLSIL.